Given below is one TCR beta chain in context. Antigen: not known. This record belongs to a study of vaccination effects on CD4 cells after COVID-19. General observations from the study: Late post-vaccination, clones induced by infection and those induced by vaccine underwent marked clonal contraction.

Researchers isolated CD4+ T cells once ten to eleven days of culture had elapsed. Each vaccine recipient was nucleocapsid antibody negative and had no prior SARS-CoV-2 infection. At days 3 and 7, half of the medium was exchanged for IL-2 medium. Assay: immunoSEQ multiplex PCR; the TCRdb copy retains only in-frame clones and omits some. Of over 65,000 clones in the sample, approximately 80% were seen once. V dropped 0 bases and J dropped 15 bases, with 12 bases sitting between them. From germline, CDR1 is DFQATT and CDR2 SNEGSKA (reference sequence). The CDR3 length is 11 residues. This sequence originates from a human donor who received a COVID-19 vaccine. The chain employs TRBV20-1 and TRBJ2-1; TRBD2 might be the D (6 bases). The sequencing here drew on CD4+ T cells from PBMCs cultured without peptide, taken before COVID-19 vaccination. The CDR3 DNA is TGCAGTGCTAGAGATTTTGGAGGGGCGTTCTTC. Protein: CSARDFGGAFF.